The rows below give T cell receptor beta chains drawn from one sample of a study of regulatory T cells in long-lasting Graves disease. TCRdb re-called the multiplex PCR reads through MiXCR, storing one row per CDR3 protein. The sample yields about 400,000 distinct CDR3 sequences, over 14% seen once. These data were also filed under a second study, of T cells in Graves' hyperthyroidism and ophthalmopathy.

The starting material was peripheral blood mononuclear cells (PBMCs), obtained at new diagnosis, from a patient treated with antithyroid drugs. The receptors stem from a woman aged 40 to 50 with Graves disease. The CDR3 runs from the conserved cysteine through the conserved F or W. The D gene is left open where the match is weak. Only part of the rows carry a size: once, few, many, or a class if the clone is expanded.

clone size | J gene | V gene | D gene | CDR3 protein | CDR3 DNA
many | TRBJ1-2 | TRBV28 | . | CASSLYTGGYTF | TGTGCCAGCAGTTTATATACGGGGGGCTACACCTTC
. | TRBJ1-3 | TRBV20-1 | . | CSARLPLGNTIYF | TGCAGTGCTAGGTTACCTCTCGGAAACACCATATATTTT
. | TRBJ2-1 | TRBV30 | . | CAWGGRRSYNEQFF | TGTGCCTGGGGAGGCAGGAGATCCTACAATGAGCAGTTCTTC
many | TRBJ2-1 | TRBV10-3 | TRBD2 | CAIRVTSGSRNEQFF | TGTGCCATCAGGGTGACTAGCGGGAGCCGAAATGAGCAGTTCTTC
. | TRBJ1-1 | TRBV15 | . | CATSRDRANIEAFF | TGTGCCACCAGCAGAGATAGAGCGAACATTGAAGCTTTCTTT
. | TRBJ2-1 | TRBV14 | TRBD2 | CAGSQDYSGRYNEQFF | TGTGCCGGCAGCCAAGATTACAGCGGGAGGTACAATGAGCAGTTCTTC
many | TRBJ2-7 | TRBV13 | . | CASSSRKEGYEQYF | TGTGCCAGCAGCTCCCGGAAGGAGGGCTACGAGCAGTACTTC
few | TRBJ2-1 | TRBV25-1 | . | CASSEWASESNEQFF | TGTGCCAGCAGTGAATGGGCTAGCGAGAGCAATGAGCAGTTCTTC
once | TRBJ2-3 | TRBV7-2 | TRBD1 | CASSFTGGKADTQYF | TGTGCCAGCAGCTTTACAGGGGGCAAGGCAGATACGCAGTATTTT
many | TRBJ2-7 | TRBV20-1 | TRBD2 | CSAPAGDGSYEQYF | TGCAGTGCTCCAGCGGGAGATGGATCCTACGAGCAGTACTTC
. | TRBJ2-3 | TRBV5-4 | . | CASSLGADASTNTQYF | TGTGCCAGCAGCTTGGGGGCAGACGCTAGCACAAATACGCAGTATTTT
few | TRBJ2-5 | TRBV20-1 | . | CSASWLADQETQYF | TGCAGTGCTAGCTGGTTAGCAGACCAAGAGACCCAGTACTTC
many | TRBJ2-7 | TRBV2 | TRBD1 | CASSLGQNNPEQYF | TGTGCCAGCAGCCTGGGACAGAACAACCCCGAGCAGTACTTC
few | TRBJ2-7 | TRBV9 | TRBD2 | CASSPGTSAAYEQYF | TGTGCCAGCAGCCCCGGGACTAGCGCTGCCTACGAGCAGTACTTC
few | TRBJ2-7 | TRBV7-9 | . | CASSLGGRDEQYF | TGTGCCAGCAGCTTAGGGGGGCGCGATGAGCAGTACTTC
. | TRBJ1-1 | TRBV6-2/TRBV6-3 | . | CASSYSDGGTEAFF | TGTGCCAGCAGTTACTCCGATGGGGGAACTGAAGCTTTCTTT
few | TRBJ2-1 | TRBV5-5 | TRBD2 | CASSALAGVYNEQFF | TGTGCCAGCAGCGCGTTAGCGGGAGTCTACAATGAGCAGTTCTTC
many | TRBJ2-7 | TRBV9 | . | CASSVDGLSYEQYF | TGTGCCAGCAGCGTAGACGGACTTTCCTACGAGCAGTACTTC
few | TRBJ2-5 | TRBV6-1 | . | CDSSPGGRETQYF | TGTGACAGCAGCCCTGGAGGGAGGGAGACCCAGTACTTC
. | TRBJ2-1 | TRBV11-2 | TRBD2 | CASSSGTSGSSTEQFF | TGTGCCAGCAGCTCTGGGACTAGCGGGAGTTCGACTGAGCAGTTCTTC
many | TRBJ1-1 | TRBV19 | . | CASSMNLGRNTEAFF | TGTGCCAGTAGTATGAACCTGGGCAGGAACACTGAAGCTTTCTTT
few | TRBJ2-4 | TRBV7-9 | . | CASRSSGAQGGTKNIQYF | TGTGCCAGCAGATCCTCGGGGGCACAGGGAGGGACCAAAAACATTCAGTACTTC
many | TRBJ1-3 | TRBV12-3/TRBV12-4 | . | CASTKEDTLSGNTIYF | TGTGCCAGCACCAAGGAGGACACCCTCTCTGGAAACACCATATATTTT
many | TRBJ1-5 | TRBV6-1 | . | CASSEARAGNQPQHF | TGTGCCAGCAGTGAGGCCAGGGCGGGTAATCAGCCCCAGCATTTT
many | TRBJ2-1 | TRBV27 | TRBD2 | CASSSLADLDNEQFF | TGTGCCAGCAGTTCCCTAGCGGATTTAGACAATGAGCAGTTCTTC
many | TRBJ2-3 | TRBV11-2 | . | CASSLGFSGSTDTQYF | TGTGCCAGCAGCTTAGGGTTCAGCGGTAGCACAGATACGCAGTATTTT
many | TRBJ2-5 | TRBV2 | TRBD2 | CASYPAGGTQETQYF | TGTGCCAGCTACCCGGCGGGAGGGACTCAAGAGACCCAGTACTTC
many | TRBJ2-1 | TRBV28 | TRBD2 | CATKKVAGNNEQFF | TGTGCCACCAAGAAAGTAGCGGGAAACAATGAGCAGTTCTTC
many | TRBJ2-5 | TRBV10-2 | TRBD2 | CASSDPSGTSGRKTQYF | TGCGCCAGCAGTGACCCATCCGGGACTAGCGGGAGAAAGACCCAGTACTTC
many | TRBJ1-5 | TRBV12-3/TRBV12-4 | TRBD1 | CASRPGQANQPQHF | TGTGCCAGCAGACCGGGACAGGCCAATCAGCCCCAGCATTTT
few | TRBJ2-7 | TRBV4-1 | TRBD1 | CASSRVGQGAPLGYEQYF | TGCGCCAGCAGCCGAGTAGGACAGGGGGCACCCTTAGGTTACGAGCAGTACTTC
few | TRBJ1-3 | TRBV20-1 | . | CSARVELGNTIYF | TGCAGTGCTAGAGTAGAACTGGGAAACACCATATATTTT
. | TRBJ1-5 | TRBV4-3 | . | CASSPEVGVNQPQHF | TGCGCCAGCAGCCCCGAAGTGGGAGTTAATCAGCCCCAGCATTTT
many | TRBJ2-2 | TRBV7-8 | TRBD2 | CASSLGGRANTGELFF | TGTGCCAGCAGCTTGGGAGGGAGGGCAAACACCGGGGAGCTGTTTTTT
many | TRBJ2-3 | TRBV6-1 | TRBD1 | CASSEGQGLDTQYF | TGTGCCAGCAGTGAAGGACAGGGTTTAGATACGCAGTATTTT
few | TRBJ2-7 | TRBV27 | . | CASSPSVVYEQYF | TGTGCCAGCAGTCCATCGGTCGTGTACGAGCAGTACTTC
. | TRBJ1-4 | TRBV7-2 | TRBD1 | CASSLSGRGHGEKLFF | TGTGCCAGCAGCTTATCCGGCAGGGGGCACGGAGAAAAACTGTTTTTT
many | TRBJ2-5 | TRBV28 | TRBD2 | CASSSSGLAGGLGETQYF | TGTGCCAGCAGTTCATCGGGACTAGCGGGAGGTTTAGGTGAGACCCAGTACTTC
many | TRBJ2-7 | TRBV12-3/TRBV12-4 | . | CASSFGGQGRDEQYF | TGTGCCAGCAGTTTCGGGGGGCAGGGGAGAGACGAGCAGTACTTC
once | TRBJ1-4 | TRBV7-8 | . | CASSLDGGHEKLFF | TGTGCCAGCAGCTTAGACGGGGGGCACGAAAAACTGTTTTTT
many | TRBJ1-1 | TRBV6-2/TRBV6-3 | TRBD1 | CAIPQGGTTEAFF | TGTGCCATCCCCCAGGGGGGGACAACTGAAGCTTTCTTT
few | TRBJ2-7 | TRBV4-1 | TRBD1 | CASSQDVHRGLEQYF | TGCGCCAGCAGCCAAGATGTCCACAGGGGCTTGGAGCAGTACTTC
few | TRBJ2-2 | TRBV10-2 | TRBD2 | CASSWGLDANTGELFF | TGCGCCAGCAGTTGGGGACTAGACGCGAACACCGGGGAGCTGTTTTTT
many | TRBJ1-2 | TRBV11-3 | TRBD1 | CASTEQGALDGYTF | TGTGCCAGCACCGAACAGGGGGCGTTAGATGGCTACACCTTC
. | TRBJ1-2 | TRBV6-1 | . | CASSEFAGRGYGYTF | TGTGCCAGCAGTGAATTCGCCGGACGGGGCTATGGCTACACCTTC
. | TRBJ2-2 | TRBV19 | . | CASSGKTHTGELFF | TGTGCCAGTAGTGGTAAGACACACACCGGGGAGCTGTTTTTT
many | TRBJ1-1 | TRBV12-3/TRBV12-4 | . | CASSPTSNTEAFF | TGTGCCAGCAGCCCGACATCAAACACTGAAGCTTTCTTT
many | TRBJ2-5 | TRBV7-2 | . | CASSLDVGTQYF | TGTGCCAGCAGCTTAGATGTTGGGACCCAGTACTTC
few | TRBJ2-3 | TRBV30 | . | CAWIIRGADTQYF | TGTGCCTGGATTATAAGGGGTGCAGATACGCAGTATTTT
many | TRBJ1-6 | TRBV27 | . | CASRTKDNSPLHF | TGTGCCAGCAGGACAAAGGATAATTCACCCCTCCACTTT
few | TRBJ2-5 | TRBV7-9 | . | CANSPGGGGQETQYF | TGTGCCAACAGCCCAGGGGGAGGGGGCCAAGAGACCCAGTACTTC
many | TRBJ1-1 | TRBV28 | TRBD1 | CASSSLPQGALNTEAFF | TGTGCCAGCAGCTCCCTCCCACAGGGGGCCTTGAACACTGAAGCTTTCTTT
many | TRBJ2-7 | TRBV18 | . | CASSPAGAGAYEQYF | TGTGCCAGCTCCCCCGCGGGGGCAGGGGCCTACGAGCAGTACTTC
many | TRBJ1-2 | TRBV2 | . | CASNGQNNYGYTF | TGTGCCAGCAACGGACAAAATAACTATGGCTACACCTTC
many | TRBJ1-1 | TRBV6-1 | . | CASSVLTVMNTEAFF | TGTGCCAGCAGTGTCCTGACAGTCATGAACACTGAAGCTTTCTTT
many | TRBJ2-1 | TRBV11-3 | . | CASSSYQSGRVYNEQFF | TGTGCCAGCAGCTCATACCAAAGCGGAAGGGTTTACAATGAGCAGTTCTTC
many | TRBJ1-2 | TRBV29-1 | TRBD1 | CSAGTDIYGYTF | TGCAGCGCCGGGACAGACATCTATGGCTACACCTTC
many | TRBJ1-2 | TRBV28 | . | CASSPLSETPYGYTF | TGTGCCAGCAGTCCCTTGTCGGAGACGCCCTATGGCTACACCTTC
many | TRBJ2-4 | TRBV11-3 | . | CASSLYHLIGFKNIQYF | TGTGCCAGCAGCCTCTACCATCTCATAGGCTTCAAAAACATTCAGTACTTC
few | TRBJ2-6 | TRBV7-9 | . | CASSPHSAGANVLTF | TGTGCCAGCAGCCCCCACAGTGCTGGGGCCAACGTCCTGACTTTC